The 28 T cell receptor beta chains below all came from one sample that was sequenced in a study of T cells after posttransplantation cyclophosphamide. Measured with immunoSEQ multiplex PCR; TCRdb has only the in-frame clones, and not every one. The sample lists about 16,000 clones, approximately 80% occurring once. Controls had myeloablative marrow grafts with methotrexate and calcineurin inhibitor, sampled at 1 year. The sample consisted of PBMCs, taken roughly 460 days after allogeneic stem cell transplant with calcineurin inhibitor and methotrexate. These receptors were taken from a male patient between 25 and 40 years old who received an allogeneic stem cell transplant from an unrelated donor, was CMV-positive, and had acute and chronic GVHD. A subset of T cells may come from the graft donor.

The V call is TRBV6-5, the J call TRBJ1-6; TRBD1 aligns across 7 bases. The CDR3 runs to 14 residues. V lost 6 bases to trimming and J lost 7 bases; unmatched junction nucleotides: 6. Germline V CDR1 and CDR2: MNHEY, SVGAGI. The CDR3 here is CASSLDRDNSPLHF. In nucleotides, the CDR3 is TGTGCCAGCAGCCTAGACAGGGACAATTCACCCCTCCACTTT.

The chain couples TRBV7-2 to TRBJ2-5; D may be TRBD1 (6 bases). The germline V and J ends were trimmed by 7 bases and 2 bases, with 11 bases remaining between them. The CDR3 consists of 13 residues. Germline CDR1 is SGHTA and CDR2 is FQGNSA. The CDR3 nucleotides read TGTGCCAGCACCAGGGGCAGGCAAGAGACCCAGTACTTC. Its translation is CASTRGRQETQYF.

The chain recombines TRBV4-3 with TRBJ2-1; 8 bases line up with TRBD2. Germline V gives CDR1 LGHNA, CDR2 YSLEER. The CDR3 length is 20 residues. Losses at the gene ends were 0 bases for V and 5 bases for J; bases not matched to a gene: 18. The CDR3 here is CASSQEPFLAGQRVDNEQFF. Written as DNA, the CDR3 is TGCGCCAGCAGCCAAGAACCTTTTCTAGCGGGCCAGCGAGTTGACAATGAGCAGTTCTTC.

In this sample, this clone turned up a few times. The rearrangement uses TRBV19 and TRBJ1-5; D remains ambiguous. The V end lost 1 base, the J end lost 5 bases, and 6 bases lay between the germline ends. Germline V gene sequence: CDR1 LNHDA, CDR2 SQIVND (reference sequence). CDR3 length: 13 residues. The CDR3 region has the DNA TGTGCCAGTAGTATAGGGCCGCATCAGCCCCAGCATTTT. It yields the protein CASSIGPHQPQHF. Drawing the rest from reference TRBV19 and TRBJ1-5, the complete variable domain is DGGITQSPKYLFRKEGQNVTLSCEQNLNHDAMYWYRQDPGQGLRLIYYSQIVNDFQKGDIAEGYSVSREKKESFPLTVTSAQKNPTAFYLCASSIGPHQPQHFGDGTRLSIL.

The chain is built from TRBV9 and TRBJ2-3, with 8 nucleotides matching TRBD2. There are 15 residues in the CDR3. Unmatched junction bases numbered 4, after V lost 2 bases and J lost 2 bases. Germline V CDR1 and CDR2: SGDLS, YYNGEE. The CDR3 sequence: CASSVTSEITDTQYF. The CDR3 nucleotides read TGTGCCAGCAGCGTGACTAGCGAGATCACAGATACGCAGTATTTT.

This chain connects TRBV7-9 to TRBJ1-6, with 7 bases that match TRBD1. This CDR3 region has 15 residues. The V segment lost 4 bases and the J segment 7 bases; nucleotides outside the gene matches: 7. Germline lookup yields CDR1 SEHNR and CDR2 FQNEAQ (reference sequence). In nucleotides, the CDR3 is TGTGCCAGCAGCTCCCTGGGACAGAAGAATTCACCCCTCCACTTT. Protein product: CASSSLGQKNSPLHF.

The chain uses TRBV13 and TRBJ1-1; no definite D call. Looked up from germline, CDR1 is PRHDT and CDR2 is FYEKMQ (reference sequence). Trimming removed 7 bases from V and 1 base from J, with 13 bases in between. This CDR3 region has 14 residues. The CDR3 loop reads CASTNQIWNTEAFF. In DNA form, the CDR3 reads TGTGCCAGCACCAATCAGATCTGGAACACTGAAGCTTTCTTT.

Written as DNA, the CDR3 is TGTGCCAGCAGCACACGACAGGGGCCACAGGAGACCCAGTACTTC. Its protein product is CASSTRQGPQETQYF. This chain connects TRBV11-3 to TRBJ2-5; 8 nucleotides align to TRBD1. Germline trimming cut 5 bases from V and 5 bases from J; bases unmatched to any gene: 10. Germline V CDR1 and CDR2: SGHNT, YENEEA. The CDR3 is 15 amino acids.

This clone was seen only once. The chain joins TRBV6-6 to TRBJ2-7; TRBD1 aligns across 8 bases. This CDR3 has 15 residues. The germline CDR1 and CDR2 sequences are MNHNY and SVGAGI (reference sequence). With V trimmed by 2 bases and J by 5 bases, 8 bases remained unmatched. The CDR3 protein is CASSYNGQGDDEQYF. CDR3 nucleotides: TGTGCCAGCAGTTACAATGGACAGGGAGACGACGAGCAGTACTTC.

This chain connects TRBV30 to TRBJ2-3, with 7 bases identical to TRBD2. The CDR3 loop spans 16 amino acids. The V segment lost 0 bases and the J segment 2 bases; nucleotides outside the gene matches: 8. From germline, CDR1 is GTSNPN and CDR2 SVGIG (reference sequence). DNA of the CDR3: TGTGCCTGGAGTGTAGGCCCAGCGGGACTCACAGATACGCAGTATTTT. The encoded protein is CAWSVGPAGLTDTQYF.

Here the CDR3 DNA reads TGTGCCAGCAGTATGGGACAGGGGATAGATACGCAGTATTTT. Protein product: CASSMGQGIDTQYF. The chain couples TRBV21-1 to TRBJ2-3; TRBD1, the D gene given by the table, was not confirmed from the DNA. TRBV21-1 is a listed pseudogene. The CDR3 covers 14 residues.

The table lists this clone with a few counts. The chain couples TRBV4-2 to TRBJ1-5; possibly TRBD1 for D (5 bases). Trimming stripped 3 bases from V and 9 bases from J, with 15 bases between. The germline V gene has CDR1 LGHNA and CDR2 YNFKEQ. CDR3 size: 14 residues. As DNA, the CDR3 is TGTGCCAGCAGCCAGGAGGGGAGGGCACCGCCCCAGCATTTT. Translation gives CASSQEGRAPPQHF.

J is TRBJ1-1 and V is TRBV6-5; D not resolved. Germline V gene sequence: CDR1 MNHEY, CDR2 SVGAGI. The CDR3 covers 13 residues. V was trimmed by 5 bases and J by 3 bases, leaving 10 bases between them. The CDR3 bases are TGTGCCAGCAGTCTCTCACGGGACACTGAAGCTTTCTTT. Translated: CASSLSRDTEAFF.

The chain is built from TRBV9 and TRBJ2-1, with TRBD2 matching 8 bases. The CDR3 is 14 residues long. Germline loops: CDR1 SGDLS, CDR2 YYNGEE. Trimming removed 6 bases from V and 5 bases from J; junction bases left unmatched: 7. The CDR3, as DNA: TGTGCCAGCACTGAGCGGGAGTCTGACAATGAGCAGTTCTTC. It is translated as CASTERESDNEQFF.

The CDR3 is CASSSGQGLNNEQFF. CDR3 in DNA: TGTGCCAGCTCATCCGGACAGGGTTTGAACAATGAGCAGTTCTTC. The rearrangement uses TRBV18 and TRBJ2-1; 8 nucleotides align to TRBD1. J lost 5 bases, V lost 5 bases, and 8 bases had no gene match. This CDR3 is built from 15 residues. The germline V gene encodes CDR1 KGHSH and CDR2 LQKENI.

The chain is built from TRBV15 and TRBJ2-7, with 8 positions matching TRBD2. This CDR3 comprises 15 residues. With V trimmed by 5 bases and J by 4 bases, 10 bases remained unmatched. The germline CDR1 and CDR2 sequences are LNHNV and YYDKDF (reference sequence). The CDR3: CATSFTSGGGYEQYF. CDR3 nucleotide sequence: TGTGCCACCAGCTTTACTAGCGGAGGCGGGTACGAGCAGTACTTC.

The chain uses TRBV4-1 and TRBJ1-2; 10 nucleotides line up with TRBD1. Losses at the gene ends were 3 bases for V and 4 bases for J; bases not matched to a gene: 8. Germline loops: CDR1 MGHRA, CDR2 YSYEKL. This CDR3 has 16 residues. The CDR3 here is CASSHSGTGETYGYTF. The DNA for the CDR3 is TGCGCCAGCAGCCATAGCGGGACAGGGGAAACCTATGGCTACACCTTC.

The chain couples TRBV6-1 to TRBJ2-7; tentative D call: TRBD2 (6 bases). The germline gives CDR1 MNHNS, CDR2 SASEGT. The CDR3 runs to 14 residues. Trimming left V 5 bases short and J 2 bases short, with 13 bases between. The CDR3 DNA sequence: TGTGCCAGCAGTTCCGGGGACTTCACCTACGAGCAGTACTTC. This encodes CASSSGDFTYEQYF.

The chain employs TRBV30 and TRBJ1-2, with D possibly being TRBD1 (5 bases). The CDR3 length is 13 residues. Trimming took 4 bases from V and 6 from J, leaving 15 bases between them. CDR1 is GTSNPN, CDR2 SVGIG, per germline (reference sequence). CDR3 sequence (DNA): TGTGCCTGGACCCGGGGGGGTCCGGATGGCTACACCTTC. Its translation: CAWTRGGPDGYTF.

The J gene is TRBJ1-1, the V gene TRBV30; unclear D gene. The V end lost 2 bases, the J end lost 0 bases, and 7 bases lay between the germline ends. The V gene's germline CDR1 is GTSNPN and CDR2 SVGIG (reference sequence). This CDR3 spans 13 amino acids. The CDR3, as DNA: TGTGCCTGGAGTATACTCGTGAACACTGAAGCTTTCTTT. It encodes CAWSILVNTEAFF. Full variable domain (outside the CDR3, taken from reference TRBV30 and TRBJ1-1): SQTIHQWPATLVQPVGSPLSLECTVEGTSNPNLYWYRQAAGRGLQLLFYSVGIGQISSEVPQNLSASRPQDRQFILSSKKLLLSDSGFYLCAWSILVNTEAFFGQGTRLTVV.

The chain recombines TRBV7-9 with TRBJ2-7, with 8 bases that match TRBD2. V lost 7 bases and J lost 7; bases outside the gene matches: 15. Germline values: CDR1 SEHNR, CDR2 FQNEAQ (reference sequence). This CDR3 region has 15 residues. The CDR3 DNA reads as TGTGCCAGCACCCCAGCCGGGACTAGTGTTAGGGAGCAGTACTTC. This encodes CASTPAGTSVREQYF.

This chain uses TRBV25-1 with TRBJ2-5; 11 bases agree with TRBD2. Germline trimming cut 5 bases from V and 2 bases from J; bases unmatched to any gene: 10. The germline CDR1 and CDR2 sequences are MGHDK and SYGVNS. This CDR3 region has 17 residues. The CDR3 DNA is TGTGCCAGCAGTCCCTATGCCCTAGCGGGGGGACAAGAGACCCAGTACTTC. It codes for CASSPYALAGGQETQYF.

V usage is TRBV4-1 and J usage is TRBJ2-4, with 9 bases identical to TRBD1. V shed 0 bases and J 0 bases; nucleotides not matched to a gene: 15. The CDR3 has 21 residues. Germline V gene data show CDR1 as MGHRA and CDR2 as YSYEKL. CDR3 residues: CASSQEPRGTGTALAKNIQYF. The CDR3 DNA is TGCGCCAGCAGCCAAGAACCCCGTGGGACAGGGACCGCACTAGCCAAAAACATTCAGTACTTC.

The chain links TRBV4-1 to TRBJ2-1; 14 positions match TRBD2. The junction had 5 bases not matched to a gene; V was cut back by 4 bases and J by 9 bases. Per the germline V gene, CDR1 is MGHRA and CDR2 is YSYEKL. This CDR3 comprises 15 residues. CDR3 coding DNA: TGCGCCAGCAGCCTCGGGACTAGCGGGAGAAGTGAGCAGTTCTTC. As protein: CASSLGTSGRSEQFF.

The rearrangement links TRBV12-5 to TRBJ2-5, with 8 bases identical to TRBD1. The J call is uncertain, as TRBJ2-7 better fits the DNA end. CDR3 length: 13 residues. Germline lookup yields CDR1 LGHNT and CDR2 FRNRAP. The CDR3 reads CASAQGATYEQYF. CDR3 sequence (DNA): TGTGCTAGTGCTCAGGGGGCGACCTACGAGCAGTACTTC.

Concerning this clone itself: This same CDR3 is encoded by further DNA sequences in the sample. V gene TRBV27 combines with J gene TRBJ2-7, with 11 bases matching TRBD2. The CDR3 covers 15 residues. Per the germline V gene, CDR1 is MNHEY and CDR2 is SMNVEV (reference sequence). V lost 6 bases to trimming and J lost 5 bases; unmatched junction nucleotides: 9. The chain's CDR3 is CASSLASGRTDEQYF. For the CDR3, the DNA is TGTGCCAGCAGCTTAGCTAGCGGGAGGACTGACGAGCAGTACTTC.

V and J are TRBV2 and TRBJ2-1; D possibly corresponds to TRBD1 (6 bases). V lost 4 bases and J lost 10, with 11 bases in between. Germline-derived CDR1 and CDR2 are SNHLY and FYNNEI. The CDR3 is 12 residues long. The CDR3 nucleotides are TGTGCCAGCAGTGGGACAGCCATCGAGCAGTTCTTC. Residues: CASSGTAIEQFF.

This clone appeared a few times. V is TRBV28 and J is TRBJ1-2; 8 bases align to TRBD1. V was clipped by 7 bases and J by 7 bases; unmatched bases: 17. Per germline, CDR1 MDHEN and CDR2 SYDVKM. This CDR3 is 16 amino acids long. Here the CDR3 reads CASIERGQGALGGYTF. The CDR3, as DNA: TGTGCCAGCATCGAAAGGGGGCAGGGGGCTTTGGGTGGCTACACCTTC.